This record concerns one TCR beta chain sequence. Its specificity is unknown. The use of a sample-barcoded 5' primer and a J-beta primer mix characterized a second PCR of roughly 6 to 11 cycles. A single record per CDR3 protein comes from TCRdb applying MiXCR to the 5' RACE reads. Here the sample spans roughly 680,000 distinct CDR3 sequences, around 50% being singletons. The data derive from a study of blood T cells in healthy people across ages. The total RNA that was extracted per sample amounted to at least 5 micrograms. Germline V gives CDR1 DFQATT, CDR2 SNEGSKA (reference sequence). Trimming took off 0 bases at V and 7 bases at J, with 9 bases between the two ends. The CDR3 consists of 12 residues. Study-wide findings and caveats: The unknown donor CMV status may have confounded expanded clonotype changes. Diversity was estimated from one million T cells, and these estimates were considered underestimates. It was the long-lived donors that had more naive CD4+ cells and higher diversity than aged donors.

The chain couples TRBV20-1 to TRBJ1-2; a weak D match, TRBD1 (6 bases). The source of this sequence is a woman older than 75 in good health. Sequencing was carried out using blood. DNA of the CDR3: TGCAGTGCTAGAGAGGGGGCGCGTGGCTACACCTTC. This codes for CSAREGARGYTF.